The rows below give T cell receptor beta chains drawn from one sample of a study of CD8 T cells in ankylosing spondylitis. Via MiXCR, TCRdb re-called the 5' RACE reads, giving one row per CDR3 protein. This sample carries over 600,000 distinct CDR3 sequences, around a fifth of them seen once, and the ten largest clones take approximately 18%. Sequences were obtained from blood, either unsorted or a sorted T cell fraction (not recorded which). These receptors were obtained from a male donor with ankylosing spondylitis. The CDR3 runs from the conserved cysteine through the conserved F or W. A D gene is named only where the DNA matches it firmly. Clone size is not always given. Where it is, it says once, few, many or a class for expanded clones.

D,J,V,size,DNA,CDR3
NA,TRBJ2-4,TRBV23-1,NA,TGCACAAGAGGGATCCGAAACATTCAGTACTTC,CTRGIRNIQYF
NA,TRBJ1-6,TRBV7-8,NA,TGTGCCAGCAGCTTAGGTGGGAGAGGGTATAATTCACCCCTCCACTTT,CASSLGGRGYNSPLHF
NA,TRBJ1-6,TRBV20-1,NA,TGCAGTGCTAGCGGGGACCGGAGTAAGAAAAGCTCCTATAATTCACCCCTCCACTTT,CSASGDRSKKSSYNSPLHF
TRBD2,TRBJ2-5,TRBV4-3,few,TGCGCCAGCACCCTTGGGACTAGCGGGAGTGGAGAGACCCAGTACTTC,CASTLGTSGSGETQYF
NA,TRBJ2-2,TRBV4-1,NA,TGCGCCAGCAGCCAAATGAGCACCGGGGAGCTGTTTTTT,CASSQMSTGELFF
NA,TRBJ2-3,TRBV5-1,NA,TGCGCCAGCAGCTTGGATGGTCTCTACACAGATACGCAGTATTTT,CASSLDGLYTDTQYF
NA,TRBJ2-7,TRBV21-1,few,TGTGCCAGCAGCAAAGGGGACCAAGTTTACGAGCAGTACTTC,CASSKGDQVYEQYF
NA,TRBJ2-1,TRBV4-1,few,TGCGCCAGCAGCCAAGAGGCCAGCCTTTATGAGCAGTTCTTC,CASSQEASLYEQFF
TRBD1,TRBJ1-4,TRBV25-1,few,TGTGCCAGCAGTGAATATATGGGACAGGGGATCAATGAAAAACTGTTTTTT,CASSEYMGQGINEKLFF
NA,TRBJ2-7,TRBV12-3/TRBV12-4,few,TGTGCCAGCAGTGGCTTCAGGGGAAGGTACGAGCAGTACTTC,CASSGFRGRYEQYF
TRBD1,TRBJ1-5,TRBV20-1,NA,TGCAGTGCTGGCCGGGACAGCAGCGTCTATAGCAATCAGCCCCAGCATTTT,CSAGRDSSVYSNQPQHF
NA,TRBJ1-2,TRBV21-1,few,TGTGCCAGCAGCAAACTTTTTAGCCATCTTAACTATGGCTACACCTTC,CASSKLFSHLNYGYTF
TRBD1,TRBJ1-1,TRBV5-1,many,TGCGCCAGCAGCCCCTGGACAGGGTTGAACACTGAAGCTTTCTTT,CASSPWTGLNTEAFF
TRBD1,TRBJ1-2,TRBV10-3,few,TGTGCCGTCTCTGGGACAGTTTATGGCTACACCTTC,CAVSGTVYGYTF
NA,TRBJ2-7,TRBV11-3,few,TGTGCCAGCAGCCTTCTGGGGGGCAGCGAGCAGTACTTC,CASSLLGGSEQYF
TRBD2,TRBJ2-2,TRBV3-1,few,TGTGCCAGCAGCCAAGCCATGCTAGCGGGTCTAAACACCGGGGAGCTGTTTTTT,CASSQAMLAGLNTGELFF
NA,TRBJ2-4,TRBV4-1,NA,TGCGCCAGCAGCCAAGGTTCGTGGGGAAACATTCAGTACTTC,CASSQGSWGNIQYF
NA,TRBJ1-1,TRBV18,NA,TGTGCCAGCTCACGAGGAATAGGTGAGAACACTGAAGCTTTCTTT,CASSRGIGENTEAFF
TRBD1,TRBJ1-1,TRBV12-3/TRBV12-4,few,TGTGCCAGCAGTCCGACAGGGGCTTTGAACACTGAAGCTTTCTTT,CASSPTGALNTEAFF
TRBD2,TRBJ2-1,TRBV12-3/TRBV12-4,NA,TGTGCCAGCAGTTTCGCAGGACTAGCGGGTTACAATGAGCAGTTCTTC,CASSFAGLAGYNEQFF
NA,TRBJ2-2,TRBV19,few,TGTGCCAGTAGTACGGGGACGGGGGGCTACACCGGGGAGCTGTTTTTT,CASSTGTGGYTGELFF
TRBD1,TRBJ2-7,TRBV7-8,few,TGTGCCAGCAGCCTCGGACAGGAACGAAAGTACTTC,CASSLGQERKYF
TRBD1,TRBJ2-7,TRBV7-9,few,TGTGCCAGCAGCCAAACAGGGGCGAAATCCTACGAGCAGTACTTC,CASSQTGAKSYEQYF
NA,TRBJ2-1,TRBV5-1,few,TGCGCCAGCAGCGAGACACTTTACAATGAGCAGTTCTTC,CASSETLYNEQFF
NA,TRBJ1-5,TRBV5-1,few,TGCGCCAGCGGGGAAGGGCCCAATCAGCCCCAGCATTTT,CASGEGPNQPQHF
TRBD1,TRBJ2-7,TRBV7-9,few,TGTGCCAGCGCTGGGACAGGAAAACCCTACGAGCAGTACTTC,CASAGTGKPYEQYF
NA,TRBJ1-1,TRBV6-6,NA,TGTGCCAGCAGGGCGACTAACACTGAAGCTTTCTTT,CASRATNTEAFF
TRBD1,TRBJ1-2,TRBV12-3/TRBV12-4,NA,TGTGCCAGCAGTTTGGTACCAGGGGGTCATGGCTACACCTTC,CASSLVPGGHGYTF
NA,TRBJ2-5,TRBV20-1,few,TGCAGTGCTAGAGTTCAGGAGCCGGGGACCCAGTACTTC,CSARVQEPGTQYF
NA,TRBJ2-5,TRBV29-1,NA,TGCAGCGCCTCGTACGGCGGAGCTCAAGAGACCCAGTACTTC,CSASYGGAQETQYF
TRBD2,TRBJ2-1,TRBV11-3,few,TGTGCCAGCAGCTTAGATCGTAGCGGGGGGGATCATGAGCAGTTCTTC,CASSLDRSGGDHEQFF
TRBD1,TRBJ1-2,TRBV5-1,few,TGCGCCAGCAGCTTAAAGACGGGACAGGGCTATGGCTACACCTTC,CASSLKTGQGYGYTF
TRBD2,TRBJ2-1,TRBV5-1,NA,TGCGCCAGCAGCGCGGTAGCGGGGGGTTCCTACAATGTGCAGTTCTTC,CASSAVAGGSYNVQFF
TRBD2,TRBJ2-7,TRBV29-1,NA,TGCAGCGTCGGGGACAACAATAGCGGGAGGGCCTTCTACGAGCAGTACTTC,CSVGDNNSGRAFYEQYF
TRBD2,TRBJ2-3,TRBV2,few,TGTGCCAGCCCTATACTAGCGGGGGGAGTAGCTAGCACAGATACGCAGTATTTT,CASPILAGGVASTDTQYF
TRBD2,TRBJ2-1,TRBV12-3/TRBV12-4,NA,TGTGCCAGCAGTTCGCTCTCGGGACTAGCGGGATATAGGTTCTTC,CASSSLSGLAGYRFF
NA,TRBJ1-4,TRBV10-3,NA,TGTGCCACCGCTTTTTCTGAGGAGGAAAAACTGTTTTTT,CATAFSEEEKLFF
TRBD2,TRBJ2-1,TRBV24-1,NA,TGTGCCACCAGTGACGCCAAGACTAGCGGATTATACAATGAGCAGTTCTTC,CATSDAKTSGLYNEQFF
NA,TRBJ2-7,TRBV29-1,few,TGCAGCGTTGAACTACACTGGGGGGAGCAGTACTTC,CSVELHWGEQYF
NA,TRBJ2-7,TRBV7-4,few,TGTGCCAGCAGCGCCCAAAAGGGCAGACCCCCCGAAGGGCACGAGCAGTACTTC,CASSAQKGRPPEGHEQYF
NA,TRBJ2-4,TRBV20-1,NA,TGCAGTGCTAGAGATTTTATGCTAGCCAAAAACATTCAGTACTTC,CSARDFMLAKNIQYF
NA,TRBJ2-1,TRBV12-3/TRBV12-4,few,TGTGCCAGCAGTTCCCCCTCCCGACAGTACAATGAGCAGTTCTTC,CASSSPSRQYNEQFF
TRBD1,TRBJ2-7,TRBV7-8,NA,TGTGCCAGCAGCGCATACGGGACAGACTACGAGCAGTACTTC,CASSAYGTDYEQYF
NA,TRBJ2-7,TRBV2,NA,TGTGCCAGCAGTGAAGCGCTTCGGGGATCAGGGGAGCAGTACTTC,CASSEALRGSGEQYF